These 10 T cell receptor beta chains were all obtained from the same sample, sequenced in a study of T cells after yellow fever vaccination. TCRdb reprocessed the 5' RACE reads via MiXCR and lists one record per CDR3 protein. This table holds a few hundred thousand distinct CDR3 sequences, roughly 19% found once. The material was PBMCs, obtained 15 days after the yellow fever booster vaccination. All receptors derive from a man under 40 who received the YFV17D yellow fever vaccine.

This clonotype turned up a few times. The rearrangement joins TRBV5-1 to TRBJ2-7; the D gene is possibly TRBD2 (5 bases). Germline V lookup: CDR1 SGHRS, CDR2 YFSETQ. V was shortened by 0 bases and J by 3 bases, with 13 bases between the two germline ends. CDR3 length: 15 residues. CDR3 nucleotide sequence: TGCGCCAGCAGCTTGGGGGAGCCGAACCTCTACGAGCAGTACTTC. Protein sequence: CASSLGEPNLYEQYF.

This clonotype was counted a few times. This chain uses TRBV9 with TRBJ2-2; D unresolved. Germline CDR1 and CDR2: SGDLS and YYNGEE. The V gene lost 0 bases and the J gene lost 3 bases, with 6 bases spanning the gap. This CDR3 spans 14 amino acids. This CDR3 reads CASSVEVHTGELFF. The DNA of the CDR3 is TGTGCCAGCAGCGTAGAAGTTCACACCGGGGAGCTGTTTTTT.

This clonotype was observed once. The gene calls are TRBV9 and TRBJ2-1; 8 bases are a match to TRBD2. Losses at the gene ends were 7 bases for V and 0 bases for J; bases not matched to a gene: 9. Looked up from germline, CDR1 is SGDLS and CDR2 is YYNGEE. This CDR3 has 16 amino acids. The DNA of the CDR3 is TGTGCCAGCGGACTTACTAGCGGAAGCTCCTACAATGAGCAGTTCTTC. Residues: CASGLTSGSSYNEQFF.

This sequence joins TRBV29-1 and TRBJ2-5; TRBD1 or TRBD2 may be the D gene (6 bases each). Germline V gene data show CDR1 as SQVTM and CDR2 as ANQGSEA. Trimming took off 7 bases at V and 7 bases at J, with 22 bases between the two ends. The length of the CDR3 is 14 residues. CDR3 region: CSGSTGTGLGTQYF. In DNA, the CDR3 is TGCAGCGGCAGTACAGGGACTGGGTTGGGGACCCAGTACTTC.

There are a few counts of this clonotype. This sequence joins TRBV20-1 and TRBJ2-3; maybe TRBD2 (6 bases). The V gene lost 0 bases and the J gene lost 7 bases, with 17 bases spanning the gap. CDR1 is DFQATT and CDR2 is SNEGSKA in the germline V gene (reference sequence). CDR3 size: 15 residues. The CDR3 protein is CSARDLDPGVNTQYF. The CDR3 nucleotides are TGCAGTGCTAGAGATCTTGACCCGGGGGTGAATACGCAGTATTTT.

V is TRBV7-3 and J is TRBJ2-3, with 8 positions matching TRBD2. The CDR3 covers 17 residues. Germline values: CDR1 SGHTA, CDR2 FQGTGA. The V gene end was trimmed by 0 bases and the J gene end by 6 bases; junction bases not matched to a gene: 11. CDR3 in DNA: TGTGCCAGCAGCTTAACGAGGCCGGGAGGGCCGACGGATACGCAGTATTTT. It yields the protein CASSLTRPGGPTDTQYF.

The chain uses TRBV5-4 and TRBJ2-2, with 14 nucleotides matching TRBD2. Germline-derived CDR1 and CDR2 are SGHNT and YYREEE (reference sequence). The CDR3 has 18 amino acids. The ends lost 1 base at V and 4 bases at J; junction bases unmatched: 6. The CDR3 is CASSLPGTSGRSTGELFF. The CDR3 DNA follows: TGTGCCAGCAGCTTGCCAGGGACTAGCGGGAGATCCACCGGGGAGCTGTTTTTT.

This chain uses TRBV25-1 with TRBJ2-7; no reliable D call. Per the germline V gene, CDR1 is MGHDK and CDR2 is SYGVNS. CDR3 length: 14 residues. V was cut by 3 bases and J by 1 base, with 10 bases left in between. DNA for the CDR3: TGTGCCAGCAGTGAGGCTGGGGAATCCTACGAGCAGTACTTC. It translates to CASSEAGESYEQYF.

This chain uses TRBV11-2 with TRBJ2-1, with D perhaps TRBD2 (6 bases). This CDR3 has 12 residues. Trimming removed 5 bases at V and 13 bases at J, with 15 bases between. The germline CDR1 and CDR2 sequences are SGHAT and FQNNGV. This CDR3 is CASSPTRTPQFF. The CDR3, as DNA: TGTGCCAGCAGCCCGACTAGGACTCCTCAGTTCTTC.

In its sample, this clonotype was seen a few times. The chain employs TRBV20-1 and TRBJ2-1; D possibly corresponds to TRBD2 (6 bases). Germline CDR1 reads DFQATT; CDR2 reads SNEGSKA (reference sequence). The V gene lost 6 bases and the J gene lost 10 bases, with 16 bases spanning the gap. The CDR3 is made up of 12 amino acids. Here the CDR3 DNA reads TGCAGTGCCCCTCACGGGAGTCAGGAGCAGTTCTTC. Translating gives CSAPHGSQEQFF.